This T cell receptor (beta chain) was sequenced for a study of OX40 agonist ivuxolimab in advanced cancers. On the study more broadly: Two patients with cutaneous melanoma and one with hepatocellular carcinoma, three in total, showed partial responses.

Profiling relied on immunoSEQ multiplex PCR, and the TCRdb table lists in-frame clones only, not all of them. The table includes about 50,000 clones, roughly 91% detected once. Germline V gene lookup returns CDR1 MNHNS and CDR2 SASEGT. The ends lost 8 bases at V and 1 base at J; junction bases unmatched: 7. The CDR3 is made up of 14 amino acids. No patient had autoimmune disease or received systemic immunosuppression. This receptor was obtained from an adult with an advanced solid tumor such as melanoma, head and neck, liver or kidney cancer. The specimen comprised CD4+ or CD8+ T cells sorted from blood, sampled in a trial of the OX40 agonist ivuxolimab. The chain has TRBV6-1 and TRBJ1-1; 7 nucleotides align to TRBD1. The CDR3 reads CASGWTGQNTEAFF. DNA for the CDR3: TGTGCCAGCGGCTGGACAGGCCAGAACACTGAAGCTTTCTTT.